This T cell receptor (beta chain) was found in a study of T cell responses to AZD1222 COVID-19 vaccine. Clones were sequenced by immunoSEQ multiplex PCR, and TCRdb holds only the in-frame ones, with some missing. The sample lists some 140,000 clones, roughly nine tenths occurring once. Notes on the study in general: Spike-wide coverage was observed for vaccine-associated CD4 TCRs, with dominant responses at 160-218 and 743-854. After the peak T cell response, and only then, were repertoires sampled. Close to half of all spike-specific TCRs reportedly target regions of the variants that are unmutated. Clonal diversity may have been underestimated in mostly white British donors.

This clone was seen only a few times. The antigen is unknown. The sequence was collected from an adult in good health. The specimen comprised peripheral blood, sampled on day 0 of MenACWY control vaccination.

CDR3 nucleotide sequence: TGTGCCAGCAGTGCTGGGGGCAATGAAAAACTGTTTTTT. It codes for CASSAGGNEKLFF. The V and J genes are TRBV2 and TRBJ1-4; possibly TRBD1 for D (6 bases). V was cut by 4 bases and J by 5 bases, with 8 bases left in between. CDR1 and CDR2 (germline): SNHLY, FYNNEI. This CDR3 has 13 amino acids.